This entry features one T cell receptor (beta chain) sequence. The repertoire was sequenced with immunoSEQ multiplex PCR; TCRdb's copy has only in-frame clones and lacks some. The data show some 200,000 clones, more than 75% seen once. The data belong to a study of blood T cell repertoires in COVID-19. Germline V gene lookup returns CDR1 SGHAT and CDR2 FQNNGV. V was cut by 2 bases and J by 2 bases, with 13 bases left in between. The CDR3 is 15 amino acids. Sequences were obtained from peripheral blood. The origin of this receptor is a man aged 35-49 years with active or convalescent COVID-19. V and J are TRBV11-2 and TRBJ2-7; the D gene is possibly TRBD1 (5 bases). CDR3: CASSLFRVGTYEQYF. In DNA form, the CDR3 reads TGTGCCAGCAGCTTATTCAGGGTAGGCACCTACGAGCAGTACTTC.